The next 9 T cell receptor beta chains were all read from a single sample in a study of shared T cell receptors in the human thymus. Libraries were prepared by immunoSEQ multiplex PCR; TCRdb keeps only in-frame clonotypes and omits some of them. The sample holds 630,000 or so clones, around 87% seen once. The data were also submitted as part of a second study, on human thymus T cells.

Sequencing was carried out using thymocytes. The receptors originated from a boy younger than two with a congenital heart defect.

This clone was seen a single time. The rearrangement links TRBV27 to TRBJ1-1, with a weak D call TRBD1 (5 bases). Germline CDR1 MNHEY, CDR2 SMNVEV (reference sequence). The ends were cut back, 6 bases at V and 0 bases at J, with 11 bases in the middle. The CDR3 runs 14 residues. This chain's CDR3 is CASRPDSMNTEAFF. CDR3 DNA sequence: TGTGCCAGCAGACCCGACAGTATGAACACTGAAGCTTTCTTT.

Here the CDR3 DNA reads TGTGCCACCTACCCCCCTAGACCCCTCCGCGGCTATGGCTACACCTTC. Its translation is CATYPPRPLRGYGYTF. The V call is TRBV7-3, the J call TRBJ1-2; D is uncertain. The CDR3 runs to 16 residues. Trimming removed 10 bases at V and 4 bases at J, with 25 bases between. The germline V gene has CDR1 SGHTA and CDR2 FQGTGA.

The chain employs TRBV30 and TRBJ2-7; the match to TRBD1 covers 9 bases. This CDR3 comprises 15 residues. J lost 2 bases, V lost 1 base, and 6 bases had no gene match. Looked up from germline, CDR1 is GTSNPN and CDR2 is SVGIG (reference sequence). The CDR3 loop reads CAWSATGTGTYEQYF. The CDR3 DNA reads as TGTGCCTGGAGTGCGACCGGGACAGGGACCTACGAGCAGTACTTC.

This CDR3 reads CASSLRQSRNEKLFF. The CDR3 DNA reads TGTGCCAGCAGTTTACGACAGTCTAGGAATGAAAAACTGTTTTTT. The chain is built from TRBV28 and TRBJ1-4, with D tentatively TRBD1 (5 bases). V was shortened by 2 bases and J by 5 bases, with 12 bases between the two germline ends. Germline V lookup: CDR1 MDHEN, CDR2 SYDVKM. The CDR3 is made up of 15 amino acids.

The V and J genes are TRBV4-1 and TRBJ2-3; weak D call: TRBD2 (5 bases). Trimming pared 0 bases from V and 5 bases from J, leaving 9 bases between. The CDR3 has 14 residues. The germline CDR1 and CDR2 sequences are MGHRA and YSYEKL. CDR3 loop: CASSQDREIDTQYF. In nucleotides, the CDR3 is TGCGCCAGCAGCCAAGATCGGGAAATAGATACGCAGTATTTT.

The genes are TRBV5-8 and TRBJ1-1; perhaps TRBD1 as D (5 bases). This CDR3 has 11 residues. V was clipped by 6 bases and J by 7 bases, with 10 bases between them. Germline assignment: CDR1 SGHTS and CDR2 YDEGEE. The CDR3 reads CASTQADEAFF. In DNA form, the CDR3 reads TGTGCCAGCACACAGGCGGATGAAGCTTTCTTT.

This chain connects TRBV13 to TRBJ1-5; 7 bases match TRBD1. CDR3 length: 15 amino acids. Germline V gene data show CDR1 as PRHDT and CDR2 as FYEKMQ (reference sequence). Losses at the gene ends were 5 bases for V and 7 bases for J; bases not matched to a gene: 11. The CDR3 DNA sequence: TGTGCCAGCAGCGCCTCCGACAGGGTAGGACAGCCCCAGCATTTT. Protein sequence: CASSASDRVGQPQHF.

The count of this clone is one. V usage is TRBV4-1 and J usage is TRBJ2-3; a possible D gene is TRBD2 (6 bases). The V and J ends lost 1 base and 9 bases respectively, with 20 bases between them. The CDR3 loop spans 16 amino acids. Per germline, CDR1 MGHRA and CDR2 YSYEKL. In nucleotides, the CDR3 is TGCGCCAGCAGCCAAGGATGGGGGGTGGCCTACGGCACGCAGTATTTT. It yields the protein CASSQGWGVAYGTQYF.

This sequence joins TRBV6-6 and TRBJ2-3; 9 bases agree with TRBD2. The CDR3 covers 16 residues. V lost 10 bases, J lost 4 bases, and 15 bases stayed unmatched. Germline lookup yields CDR1 MNHNY and CDR2 SVGAGI (reference sequence). The DNA of the CDR3 is TGTGCCACGCTGGCTGTAGCGGGAGTAAGGGCAGATACGCAGTATTTT. Its translation: CATLAVAGVRADTQYF.